One and the same sample provided the 26 T cell receptor beta chains below, sequenced in a study of T cell repertoires in cytomegalovirus infection. TCRdb independently ran MiXCR on the reads; one entry per CDR3 protein. In the table there are 350,000 to 550,000 distinct CDR3 sequences, 25% to 40% of which are singletons. The sequenced sample was PBMCs. Receptor source: a human donor in good health (CMV status not recorded). Some clones in this sample may be carry-over from other donors' samples.

As regards this clonotype: An end of the junction does not agree with germline; a read error may underlie this. The rearrangement uses TRBV5-3 and TRBJ2-7; D could derive from TRBD1 or TRBD2 (5 bases each). TRBV5-3 is identified as an open reading frame with a role that is uncertain. The CDR3 runs to 15 residues. The CDR3: CASSLGPSITYEQYF. The DNA for the CDR3 is TGTGCCAGCAGCTTGGGACCTTCTATCACCTACGAGCAGTACTTC.

In its sample, this clonotype was seen a few times. The chain couples TRBV28 to TRBJ2-7; 13 nucleotides align to TRBD2. Germline V gives CDR1 MDHEN, CDR2 SYDVKM. The CDR3 extends over 15 amino acids. V dropped 6 bases and J dropped 4; count of bases not matched to a gene: 6. Here the CDR3 reads CASRRLAGGSYEQYF. The CDR3 nucleotides read TGTGCCAGCAGACGACTAGCGGGGGGCTCTTACGAGCAGTACTTC.

To note about this clonotype: Possible read error: a much larger clone is one base away. The rearrangement joins TRBV11-1 to TRBJ2-2, with 7 nucleotides matching TRBD1. V was clipped by 4 bases and J by 5 bases; unmatched bases: 7. Germline CDR1 and CDR2: SGHAT and FQDESV (reference sequence). The CDR3 spans 15 residues. The CDR3 nucleotides read TGTGCCAGCAGCTCCGGACAGGACAGGACCGGGGAGCTGTTTTTT. It yields the protein CASSSGQDRTGELFF.

Here the CDR3 reads CASSPRTSAIETQYF. CDR3 in DNA: TGTGCCAGCAGCCCCCGGACTAGCGCAATAGAGACCCAGTACTTC. This sequence joins TRBV11-2 and TRBJ2-5, with 9 bases fitting TRBD2. This CDR3 spans 15 amino acids. Germline V gives CDR1 SGHAT, CDR2 FQNNGV. Trimming cost V 5 bases and J 4 bases; bases outside gene matches: 8. Full variable domain (outside the CDR3, taken from reference TRBV11-2 and TRBJ2-5): EAGVAQSPRYKIIEKRQSVAFWCNPISGHATLYWYQQILGQGPKLLIQFQNNGVVDDSQLPKDRFSAERLKGVDSTLKIQPAKLEDSAVYLCASSPRTSAIETQYFGPGTRLLVL.

The genes are TRBV6-1 and TRBJ2-2, with D perhaps TRBD1 or TRBD2 (5 bases each). Trimming removed 4 bases from V and 2 bases from J, with 8 bases in between. The CDR3 has 14 amino acids. In germline, CDR1 is MNHNS, CDR2 SASEGT. CDR3 in DNA: TGTGCCAGCAGTGCGGGACCAAACACCGGGGAGCTGTTTTTT. It specifies CASSAGPNTGELFF.

This clonotype was seen repeatedly, ten times or more. V is TRBV12-3 or TRBV12-4 and J is TRBJ1-1; D gene uncertain. The length of the CDR3 is 14 residues. Between the trimmed V and J ends, which lost 3 bases and 2 bases, there was a span of 10 bases. The CDR3 nucleotides read TGTGCCAGCAGTTTTCCACCGACCAACACTGAAGCTTTCTTT. It specifies CASSFPPTNTEAFF.

This clonotype appeared many times. The chain carries TRBV7-2 and TRBJ2-2; TRBD2 matches at 7 bases. Germline CDR1 reads SGHTA; CDR2 reads FQGNSA. The trim removed 2 bases at V and 6 bases at J, leaving 6 bases unmatched. This CDR3 region has 15 residues. CDR3 in amino acids: CASSLWGGRAGELFF. CDR3 DNA: TGTGCCAGCAGCTTATGGGGGGGTCGCGCCGGGGAGCTGTTTTTT.

The rearrangement links TRBV5-6 to TRBJ2-7, with D possibly being TRBD1 or TRBD2 (5 bases each). Germline values: CDR1 SGHDT, CDR2 YYEEEE. The CDR3 covers 14 residues. V gave up 1 base and J gave up 3 bases, with 11 bases separating them. The CDR3 nucleotides are TGTGCCAGCAGCTTGTGGGGACCGTACTACGAGCAGTACTTC. It encodes CASSLWGPYYEQYF.

The V and J genes are TRBV4-2 and TRBJ2-6, with TRBD1 as a possible D gene (6 bases). The CDR3 spans 19 residues. The V end lost 1 base, the J end lost 0 bases, and 16 bases lay between the germline ends. Per the germline V gene, CDR1 is LGHNA and CDR2 is YNFKEQ. As DNA, the CDR3 is TGTGCCAGCAGCCAAGGCCGGGGACACGGAACCTCTGGGGCCAACGTCCTGACTTTC. This encodes CASSQGRGHGTSGANVLTF.

A few counts support this clonotype. This chain uses TRBV7-6 with TRBJ2-3; 9 bases match TRBD2. Germline loops: CDR1 SGHVS, CDR2 FNYEAQ. V lost 6 bases to trimming and J lost 4 bases; unmatched junction nucleotides: 8. The CDR3 is 15 residues long. The CDR3 region has the DNA TGTGCCAGCAGTCACCTGCGGGGGGGCCCAGATACGCAGTATTTT. This encodes CASSHLRGGPDTQYF.

This clonotype was seen a few times. V is TRBV2 and J is TRBJ2-7; D assignment may be TRBD1 or TRBD2 (5 bases each). The CDR3 consists of 14 residues. The V gene's germline CDR1 is SNHLY and CDR2 FYNNEI. Trimming shortened V by 4 bases and J by 7 bases, and 17 bases separated the two germline ends. DNA of the CDR3: TGTGCCAGCAGTGTCCCGGGACCAGCTACGGAGCAGTACTTC. As protein: CASSVPGPATEQYF.

This clonotype was picked up many times. The chain employs TRBV5-5 and TRBJ1-2, with D possibly TRBD1 on 5 matching bases. Trimming pared 0 bases from V and 4 bases from J, leaving 22 bases between. The germline V gene has CDR1 SGHKS and CDR2 YYEKEE (reference sequence). The CDR3 runs 18 residues. Here the CDR3 reads CASSLGGGKSRAIYGYTF. The CDR3, as DNA: TGTGCCAGCAGCTTGGGGGGCGGGAAGAGCAGGGCAATCTATGGCTACACCTTC.

This clonotype was counted only a few times. The rearrangement joins TRBV28 to TRBJ2-1, with 8 positions matching TRBD2. After removal of 5 bases from V and 9 bases from J, the junction contained 15 bases not matched to a gene. Germline lookup yields CDR1 MDHEN and CDR2 SYDVKM. CDR3 length: 16 amino acids. CDR3 nucleotides: TGTGCCAGCAGTCCTACGCTATCCCCTGCGGGGGGTGAGCAGTTCTTC. This translates into CASSPTLSPAGGEQFF.

The table lists this clonotype with a few counts. The chain employs TRBV11-2 and TRBJ1-4, with no clear D. The CDR3 covers 14 residues. The germline V gene encodes CDR1 SGHAT and CDR2 FQNNGV. V was trimmed by 6 bases and J by 8 bases, leaving 16 bases between them. The CDR3 sequence: CASRRLGGGEKLFF. In DNA, the CDR3 is TGTGCCAGCAGGAGATTGGGAGGTGGAGAAAAACTGTTTTTT.

This clonotype was seen repeatedly, ten times or more. The V gene is TRBV10-3, the J gene TRBJ1-6; D might be TRBD1 (5 bases). The CDR3 extends over 14 amino acids. Germline V CDR1 and CDR2: ENHRY, SYGVKD. V lost 6 bases and J lost 8, with 14 bases in between. In nucleotides, the CDR3 is TGTGCCATCAGGGGGACCGCGGACGATTCACCCCTCCACTTT. Translating it yields CAIRGTADDSPLHF.

The sample holds many counts of this clonotype. V is TRBV11-2 and J is TRBJ2-7, with D maybe TRBD1 (5 bases). In germline, CDR1 is SGHAT, CDR2 FQNNGV. The length of the CDR3 is 14 residues. Trimming left V 1 base short and J 4 bases short, with 11 bases between. The CDR3 coding sequence is TGTGCCAGCAGCTTAGTGTGGGCAGGGTACGAGCAGTACTTC. Translating gives CASSLVWAGYEQYF.

Comments on this clonotype: The conserved closing phenylalanine or tryptophan is absent in this CDR3, likely reflecting a read error. The chain couples TRBV11-2 to TRBJ2-1; 9 nucleotides match TRBD1. Germline V gene sequence: CDR1 SGHAT, CDR2 FQNNGV. CDR3 length equals 15 residues. Unmatched junction bases numbered 3, after V lost 5 bases and J lost 1 base. The CDR3 DNA sequence: TGTGCCAGCAGCCTAGGACAGGGGTCCTACAATGAGCAGTTCTGC. As protein: CASSLGQGSYNEQFC.

Of note for this clonotype: One base away lies a much larger clone, so this may be a sequencing read error. The V and J genes are TRBV7-6 and TRBJ2-5, with D tentatively TRBD2 (6 bases). There are 16 residues in the CDR3. Trimming took 6 bases from V and 0 from J, leaving 17 bases between them. The germline V gene has CDR1 SGHVS and CDR2 FNYEAQ. The CDR3 region is CASRLWDFFYQETQYF. Here the CDR3 DNA reads TGTGCCAGCAGACTCTGGGACTTCTTTTACCAAGAGACCCAGTACTTC. Full variable domain (remainder filled in from reference TRBV7-6 and TRBJ2-5): GAGVSQSPRYKVTKRGQDVALRCDPISGHVSLYWYRQALGQGPEFLTYFNYEAQQDKSGLPNDRFSAERPEGSISTLTIQRTEQRDSAMYRCASRLWDFFYQETQYFGPGTRLLVL.

The chain has TRBV11-2 and TRBJ2-1; tentatively, D is TRBD2 (6 bases). Germline V CDR1 and CDR2: SGHAT, FQNNGV. V dropped 2 bases and J dropped 12 bases, with 11 bases sitting between them. The CDR3 is 12 residues long. CDR3 coding DNA: TGTGCCAGCAGCTTACCTCAGGGAGGGCAGTTCTTC. It yields the protein CASSLPQGGQFF. The full variable domain, with the rest looked up from reference TRBV11-2 and TRBJ2-1, is EAGVAQSPRYKIIEKRQSVAFWCNPISGHATLYWYQQILGQGPKLLIQFQNNGVVDDSQLPKDRFSAERLKGVDSTLKIQPAKLEDSAVYLCASSLPQGGQFFGPGTRLTVL.

This clonotype was picked up one time. The chain carries TRBV5-1 and TRBJ2-1; perhaps TRBD2 as D (5 bases). This CDR3 has 16 residues. The V end was cut by 3 bases, the J end by 12 bases, with 25 bases between. Germline CDR1 reads SGHRS; CDR2 reads YFSETQ. The CDR3 here is CASSSRRLDYNEGQFF. The CDR3 DNA reads TGCGCCAGCAGCTCTAGGCGGCTAGACTACAATGAGGGGCAGTTCTTC. Together with reference TRBV5-1 and TRBJ2-1, the CDR3 gives the full variable domain: KAGVTQTPRYLIKTRGQQVTLSCSPISGHRSVSWYQQTPGQGLQFLFEYFSETQRNKGNFPGRFSGRQFSNSRSEMNVSTLELGDSALYLCASSSRRLDYNEGQFFGPGTRLTVL.

The chain recombines TRBV2 with TRBJ1-5; D is possibly TRBD1 (6 bases). CDR3 length: 15 amino acids. Germline values: CDR1 SNHLY, CDR2 FYNNEI. V lost 6 bases to trimming and J lost 0 bases, with 12 bases between them. CDR3 nucleotides: TGTGCCAGCAGGAAGGGGGGTTATAGCAATCAGCCCCAGCATTTT. Translated: CASRKGGYSNQPQHF.

This clonotype appeared a few times. This chain links TRBV10-2 with TRBJ1-5; tentatively, D is TRBD1 (6 bases). The V and J ends lost 2 bases and 4 bases respectively, with 12 bases between them. Germline CDR1 and CDR2: WSHSY and SAAADI. This CDR3 comprises 15 residues. The CDR3 DNA sequence: TGCGCCAGCAGTGAGCTTGGGGGCTGGAATCAGCCCCAGCATTTT. Its translation is CASSELGGWNQPQHF.

The chain links TRBV27 to TRBJ2-2, with a possible D match to TRBD1 (5 bases). Deletions cut 2 bases from V and 4 bases from J, with 14 bases between. This CDR3 region has 16 residues. From germline, CDR1 is MNHEY and CDR2 SMNVEV (reference sequence). The DNA of the CDR3 is TGTGCCAGCAGTTTAGTCGGAACAGGAAGCACCGGGGAGCTGTTTTTT. Its protein product is CASSLVGTGSTGELFF.

In the case of this clonotype: An end of the junction differs from the germline gene, which may be a read error. The chain recombines TRBV6-2 or TRBV6-3 with TRBJ2-7; D possibly corresponds to TRBD1 (5 bases). This CDR3 spans 16 amino acids. Germline CDR1 and CDR2: MNHEY and SVGEGT. CDR3 amino acids: CACSPGQGALSYEQYF. The CDR3 DNA is TGTGCCTGCAGCCCCGGGCAGGGTGCCCTCTCCTACGAGCAGTACTTC.

This clonotype was seen more than once but under ten times. The chain combines TRBV19 with TRBJ1-5; a weak D match, TRBD1 (5 bases). Germline V gene sequence: CDR1 LNHDA, CDR2 SQIVND (reference sequence). The CDR3 spans 15 residues. Trimming pared 4 bases from V and 3 bases from J, leaving 13 bases between. In DNA form, the CDR3 reads TGTGCCAGTAGTACCCAAGGGGAGATCAATCAGCCCCAGCATTTT. Translating it yields CASSTQGEINQPQHF.

The CDR3: CSAYGGRTQHSYEQYF. DNA of the CDR3: TGCAGTGCTTACGGGGGCCGCACGCAACACTCCTACGAGCAGTACTTC. The chain links TRBV20-1 to TRBJ2-7; D possibly uses TRBD1 or TRBD2 (6 bases each). This CDR3 comprises 16 residues. V shed 5 bases and J shed 0 bases, with 20 bases lying between them. Germline V CDR1 and CDR2: DFQATT, SNEGSKA (reference sequence).